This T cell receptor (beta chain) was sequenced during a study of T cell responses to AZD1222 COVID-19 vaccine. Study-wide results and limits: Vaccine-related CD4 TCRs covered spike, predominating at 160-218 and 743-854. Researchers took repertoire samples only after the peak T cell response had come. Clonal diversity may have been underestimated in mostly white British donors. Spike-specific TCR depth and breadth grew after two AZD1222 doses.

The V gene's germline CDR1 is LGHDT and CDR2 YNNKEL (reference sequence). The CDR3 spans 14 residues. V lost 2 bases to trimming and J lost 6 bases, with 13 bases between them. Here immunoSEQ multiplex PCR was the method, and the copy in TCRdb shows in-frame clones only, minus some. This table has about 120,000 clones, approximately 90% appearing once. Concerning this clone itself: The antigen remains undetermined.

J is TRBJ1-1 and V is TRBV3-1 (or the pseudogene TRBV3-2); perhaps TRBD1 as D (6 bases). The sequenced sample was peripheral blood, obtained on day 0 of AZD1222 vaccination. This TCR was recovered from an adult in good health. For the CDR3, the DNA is TGTGCCAGCAGCCAATACACAGGGTTCCCTGAAGCTTTCTTT. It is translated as CASSQYTGFPEAFF.